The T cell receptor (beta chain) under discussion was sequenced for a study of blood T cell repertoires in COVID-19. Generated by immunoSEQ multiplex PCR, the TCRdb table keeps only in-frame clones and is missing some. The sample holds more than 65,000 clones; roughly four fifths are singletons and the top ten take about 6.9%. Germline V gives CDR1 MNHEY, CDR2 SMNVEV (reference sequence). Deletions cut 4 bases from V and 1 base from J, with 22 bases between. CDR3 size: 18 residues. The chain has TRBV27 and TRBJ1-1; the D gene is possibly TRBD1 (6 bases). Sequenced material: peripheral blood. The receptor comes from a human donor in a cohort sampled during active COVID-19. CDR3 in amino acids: CASSYLPGGAGRNTEAFF. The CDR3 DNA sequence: TGTGCCAGCAGTTACCTCCCGGGGGGCGCAGGGCGGAACACTGAAGCTTTCTTT.